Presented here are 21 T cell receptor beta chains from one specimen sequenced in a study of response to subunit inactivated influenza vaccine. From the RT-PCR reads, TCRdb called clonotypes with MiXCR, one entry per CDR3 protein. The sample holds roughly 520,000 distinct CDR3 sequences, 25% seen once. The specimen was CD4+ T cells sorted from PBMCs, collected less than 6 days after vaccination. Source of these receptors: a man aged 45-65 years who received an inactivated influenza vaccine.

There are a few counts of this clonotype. This CDR3 reads CSAGSGTGVYNEQFF. The DNA for the CDR3 is TGCAGTGCTGGATCCGGGACAGGGGTTTACAATGAGCAGTTCTTC. This rearrangement joins TRBV20-1 to TRBJ2-1; 10 positions agree with TRBD1. In germline, CDR1 is DFQATT, CDR2 SNEGSKA (reference sequence). V gave up 5 bases and J gave up 4 bases; unmatched junction bases: 8. The CDR3 consists of 15 residues.

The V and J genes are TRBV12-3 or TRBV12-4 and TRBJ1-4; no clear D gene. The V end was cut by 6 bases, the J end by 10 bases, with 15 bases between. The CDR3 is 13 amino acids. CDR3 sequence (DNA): TGTGCCAGCAGCTTGGACCTGCGGGGAAAACTGTTTTTT. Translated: CASSLDLRGKLFF.

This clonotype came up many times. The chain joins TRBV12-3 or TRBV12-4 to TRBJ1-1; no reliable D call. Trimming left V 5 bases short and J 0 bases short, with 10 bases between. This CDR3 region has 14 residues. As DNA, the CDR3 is TGTGCCAGCAGTCTAAACGCCATGAACACTGAAGCTTTCTTT. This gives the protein CASSLNAMNTEAFF.

CDR3: CASSAGGGSYEQYF. CDR3 DNA: TGTGCCAGCAGCGCTGGTGGGGGGTCCTACGAGCAGTACTTC. The rearrangement links TRBV7-9 to TRBJ2-7; D might be TRBD2 (6 bases). Germline-derived CDR1 and CDR2 are SEHNR and FQNEAQ (reference sequence). The CDR3 has 14 amino acids. The germline V and J ends were trimmed by 5 bases and 1 base, with 12 bases remaining between them. The full variable domain, completed using reference TRBV7-9 and TRBJ2-7, is DTGVSQNPRHKITKRGQNVTFRCDPISEHNRLYWYRQTLGQGPEFLTYFQNEAQLEKSRLLSDRFSAERPKGSFSTLEIQRTEQGDSAMYLCASSAGGGSYEQYFGPGTRLTVT.

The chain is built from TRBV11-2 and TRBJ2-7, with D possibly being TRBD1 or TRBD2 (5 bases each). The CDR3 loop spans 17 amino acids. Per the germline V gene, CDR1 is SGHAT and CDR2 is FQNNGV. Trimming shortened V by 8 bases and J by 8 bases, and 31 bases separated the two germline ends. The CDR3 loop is CASRVPGRNGPATKQYF. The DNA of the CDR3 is TGTGCCAGCCGCGTTCCGGGACGGAATGGTCCCGCTACGAAGCAGTACTTC.

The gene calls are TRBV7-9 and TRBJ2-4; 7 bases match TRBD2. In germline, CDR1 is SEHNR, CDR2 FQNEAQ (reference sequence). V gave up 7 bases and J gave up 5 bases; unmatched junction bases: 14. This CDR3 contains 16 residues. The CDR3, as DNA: TGTGCCAGCACTTCCTTTGCGGGGGAGGAACAAAACATTCAGTACTTC. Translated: CASTSFAGEEQNIQYF.

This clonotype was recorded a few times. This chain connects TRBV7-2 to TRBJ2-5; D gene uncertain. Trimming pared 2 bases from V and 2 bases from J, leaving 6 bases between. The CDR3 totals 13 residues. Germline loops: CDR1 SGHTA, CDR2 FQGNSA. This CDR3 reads CASSLNHQETQYF. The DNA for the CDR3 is TGTGCCAGCAGCTTAAACCATCAAGAGACCCAGTACTTC. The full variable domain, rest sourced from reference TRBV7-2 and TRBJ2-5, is GAGVSQSPSNKVTEKGKDVELRCDPISGHTALYWYRQSLGQGLEFLIYFQGNSAPDKSGLPSDRFSAERTGGSVSTLTIQRTQQEDSAVYLCASSLNHQETQYFGPGTRLLVL.

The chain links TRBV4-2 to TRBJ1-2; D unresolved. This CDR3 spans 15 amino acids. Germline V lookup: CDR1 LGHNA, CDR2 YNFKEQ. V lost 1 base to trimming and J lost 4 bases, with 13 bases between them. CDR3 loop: CASSQVGGRLYGYTF. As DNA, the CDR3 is TGTGCCAGCAGCCAAGTCGGTGGCCGCCTCTATGGCTACACCTTC.

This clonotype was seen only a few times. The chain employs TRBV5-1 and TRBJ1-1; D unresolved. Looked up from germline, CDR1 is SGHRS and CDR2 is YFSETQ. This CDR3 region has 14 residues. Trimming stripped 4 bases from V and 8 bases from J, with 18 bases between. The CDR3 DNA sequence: TGCGCCAGCAGCAACTACCAAGGTGGGGTAGAAGCTTTCTTT. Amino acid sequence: CASSNYQGGVEAFF.

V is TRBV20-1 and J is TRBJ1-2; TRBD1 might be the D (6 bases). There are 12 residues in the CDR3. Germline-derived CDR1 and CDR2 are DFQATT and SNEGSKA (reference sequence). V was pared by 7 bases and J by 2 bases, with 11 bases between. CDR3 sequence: CSETTGNYGYTF. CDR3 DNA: TGCAGTGAAACAACAGGGAACTATGGCTACACCTTC.

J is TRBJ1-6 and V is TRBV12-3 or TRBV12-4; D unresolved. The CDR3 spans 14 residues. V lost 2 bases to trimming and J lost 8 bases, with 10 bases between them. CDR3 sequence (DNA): TGTGCCAGCAGTTTATGGGGAGCTCATTCACCCCTCCACTTT. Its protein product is CASSLWGAHSPLHF.

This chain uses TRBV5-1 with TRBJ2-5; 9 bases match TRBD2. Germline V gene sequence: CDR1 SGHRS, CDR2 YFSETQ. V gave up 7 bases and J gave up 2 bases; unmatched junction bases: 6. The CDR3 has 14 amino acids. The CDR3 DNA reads TGCGCCAGCGCGACTAGCGGAAAACAAGAGACCCAGTACTTC. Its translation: CASATSGKQETQYF.

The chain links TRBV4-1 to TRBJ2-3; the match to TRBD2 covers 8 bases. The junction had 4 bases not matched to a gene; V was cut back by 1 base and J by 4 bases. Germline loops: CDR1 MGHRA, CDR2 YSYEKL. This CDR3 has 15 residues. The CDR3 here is CASSQVGTRPDTQYF. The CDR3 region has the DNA TGCGCCAGCAGCCAAGTCGGGACTAGGCCAGATACGCAGTATTTT.

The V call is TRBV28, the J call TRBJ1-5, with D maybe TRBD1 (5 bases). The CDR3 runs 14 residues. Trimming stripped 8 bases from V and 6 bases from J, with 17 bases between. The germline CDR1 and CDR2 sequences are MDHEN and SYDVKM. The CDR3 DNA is TGTGCCAGCGTTAATGGGGCCGGGAGTCAGCCCCAGCATTTT. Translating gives CASVNGAGSQPQHF. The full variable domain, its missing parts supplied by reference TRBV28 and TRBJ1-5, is DVKVTQSSRYLVKRTGEKVFLECVQDMDHENMFWYRQDPGLGLRLIYFSYDVKMKEKGDIPEGYSVSREKKERFSLILESASTNQTSMYLCASVNGAGSQPQHFGDGTRLSIL.

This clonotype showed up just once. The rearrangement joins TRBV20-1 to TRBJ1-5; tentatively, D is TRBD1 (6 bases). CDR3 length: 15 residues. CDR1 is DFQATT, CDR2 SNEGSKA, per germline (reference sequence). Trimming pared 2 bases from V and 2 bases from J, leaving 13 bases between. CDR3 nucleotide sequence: TGCAGTGCTAGAAGGGGGAACAATCGCAATCAGCCCCAGCATTTT. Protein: CSARRGNNRNQPQHF.

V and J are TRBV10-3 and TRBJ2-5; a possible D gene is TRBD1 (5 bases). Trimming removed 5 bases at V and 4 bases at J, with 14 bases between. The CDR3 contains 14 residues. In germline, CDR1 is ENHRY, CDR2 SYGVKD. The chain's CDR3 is CAISQGVSSETQYF. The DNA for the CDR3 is TGTGCCATCAGTCAAGGGGTTTCTTCAGAGACCCAGTACTTC.

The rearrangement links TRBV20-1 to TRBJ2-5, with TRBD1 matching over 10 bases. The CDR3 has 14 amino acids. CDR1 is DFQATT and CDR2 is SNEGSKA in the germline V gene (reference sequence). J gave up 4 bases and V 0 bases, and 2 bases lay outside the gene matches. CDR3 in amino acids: CSARDGQGGETQYF. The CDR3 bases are TGCAGTGCTAGAGACGGACAGGGGGGAGAGACCCAGTACTTC.

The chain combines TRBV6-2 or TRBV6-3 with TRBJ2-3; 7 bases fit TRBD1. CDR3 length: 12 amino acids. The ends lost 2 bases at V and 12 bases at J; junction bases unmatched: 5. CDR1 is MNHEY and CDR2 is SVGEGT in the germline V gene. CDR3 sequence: CASSYRGPNQYF. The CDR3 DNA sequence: TGTGCCAGCAGTTACAGGGGGCCAAACCAGTATTTT.

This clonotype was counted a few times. The DNA for the CDR3 is TGTGCCAGCAGCTCCACCGGGACGGTGGCCTATAATTCACCCCTCCACTTT. Its protein product is CASSSTGTVAYNSPLHF. The J gene is TRBJ1-6, the V gene TRBV6-2 or TRBV6-3; weak D call: TRBD1 (5 bases). This CDR3 is 17 amino acids long. Germline V gene sequence: CDR1 MNHEY, CDR2 SVGEGT. Trimming left V 6 bases short and J 2 bases short, with 17 bases between.

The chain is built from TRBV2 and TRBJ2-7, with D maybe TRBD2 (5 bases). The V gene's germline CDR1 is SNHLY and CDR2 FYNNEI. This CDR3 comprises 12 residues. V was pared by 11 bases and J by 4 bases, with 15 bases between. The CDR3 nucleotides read TGTGCCGGGAAGGGAGAAACGTACGAGCAGTACTTC. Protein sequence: CAGKGETYEQYF. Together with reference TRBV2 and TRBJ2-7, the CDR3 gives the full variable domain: EPEVTQTPSHQVTQMGQEVILRCVPISNHLYFYWYRQILGQKVEFLVSFYNNEISEKSEIFDDQFSVERPDGSNFTLKIRSTKLEDSAMYFCAGKGETYEQYFGPGTRLTVT.

DNA of the CDR3: TGCGCCAGCAGGGACGGGTCCGGAGAGACCCAGTACTTC. Protein sequence: CASRDGSGETQYF. The V and J genes are TRBV5-1 and TRBJ2-5; D call uncertain. Trimming cost V 5 bases and J 4 bases, with 12 bases left between them. Germline-derived CDR1 and CDR2 are SGHRS and YFSETQ. The CDR3 spans 13 residues.